This entry lists 10 T cell receptor beta chains sequenced from one sample in a study of T cell clonality in common variable immunodeficiency (dated by TCRdb to 2015 to 2017). To prepare the library, the immunoSEQ multiplex PCR assay was applied. Here the immuneACCESS table is served through TCRdb, limited to in-frame sequences with V and J called. Missing clones are a known gap in these copies; in checked studies unresolved V genes cover under half, and the rest lacks a known reason. The table for this sample lists tens of thousands of clones, none of them counted only once. The ten top clones hold around 4.5% of the sample. Sequenced input: peripheral blood mononuclear cells. The origin of the receptors is a person aged 18 to 70 in good health.

In its sample, this clone was seen many times. From the germline J gene comes the end of the CDR3, since the read stops 3 residues before it. The genes are TRBV5-1 and TRBJ2-3; 13 bases match TRBD2. Germline values: CDR1 SGHRS, CDR2 YFSETQ. This CDR3 has 16 amino acids. The V segment lost 5 bases and the J segment 6 bases; nucleotides outside the gene matches: 9. The CDR3: CASRTGLAGSGDTQYF. The sequenced part of the CDR3 DNA is TGCGCCAGCAGAACGGGACTAGCGGGAAGCGGGGATACG.

Points on this clone: A read error is possible here, since a much larger clone lies one base away. The CDR3 goes on 3 residues after the read ends, and that part is filled in from the germline J gene. The chain employs TRBV19 and TRBJ2-3, with 9 bases identical to TRBD1. This CDR3 has 15 amino acids. Germline CDR1 is LNHDA and CDR2 is SQIVND (reference sequence). The DNA read from the CDR3 is TGTGCCAGTCTCCGGGACAGGGTGCATAATCAGCCG. This sequence encodes CASLRDRVHNQP. The entire CDR3 protein is CASLRDRVHNQPQYF.

CDR3 DNA (partial): TGTGCCAGCAGCGCCCAGGCGTCCGGCAATCAGCCG. Its protein product is CASSAQASGNQP. The full-length CDR3 reads as CASSAQASGNQPQYF. The V call is TRBV11-3, the J call TRBJ2-3; D uncertain. The read gets to within 3 residues of the CDR3 end, and the germline J gene fills in the rest. The CDR3 length is 15 residues. The germline V gene encodes CDR1 SGHNT and CDR2 YENEEA. The entire variable domain, with the rest obtained from reference TRBV11-3 and TRBJ2-3, is as follows: EAGVVQSPRYKIIEKKQPVAFWCNPISGHNTLYWYLQNLGQGPELLIRYENEEAVDDSQLPKDRFSAERLKGVDSTLKIQPAELGDSAVYLCASSAQASGNQPQYFGPGTRLTVL.

Details on this clone: Read data end 3 residues before the CDR3 end; the end is taken from the germline J gene. The V gene is TRBV5-1, the J gene TRBJ1-2; unclear D gene. The CDR3 consists of 15 residues. Germline V gives CDR1 SGHRS, CDR2 YFSETQ. CDR3 DNA (partial): TGCGCCAGCAGGCGAGTGGCAGATAGCAATCAGCCC. This encodes CASRRVADSNQP. The CDR3 reads in full as CASRRVADSNQPYTF.

In regard to this clone: The read halts 3 residues ahead of the CDR3 end, with the missing end drawn from the germline J gene. The chain joins TRBV30 to TRBJ1-3, with D possibly TRBD1 on 6 matching bases. Germline lookup yields CDR1 GTSNPN and CDR2 SVGIG (reference sequence). This CDR3 contains 16 residues. V was cut by 3 bases and J by 3 bases, with 18 bases left in between. This CDR3 reads CAWSRNPGVGGNTIYF. The covered CDR3 bases are TGTGCCTGGAGCCGAAACCCAGGGGTGGGTGGAAACACC.

Only a few counts were recorded for this clone. The read halts 3 residues ahead of the CDR3 end, with the missing end drawn from the germline J gene. The chain carries TRBV10-2 and TRBJ2-2; 7 bases are shared with TRBD1. V was pared by 2 bases and J by 1 base, with 7 bases of the junction left unmatched. Germline V gene sequence: CDR1 WSHSY, CDR2 SAAADI. This CDR3 is 17 amino acids long. CDR3 DNA, as far as it was read: TGCGCCAGCAGTGAGCCTAACAGGGGCAAGAACACCGGGGAG. Encoded protein: CASSEPNRGKNTGE. The entire CDR3 protein is CASSEPNRGKNTGELFF.

In its sample, this clone was seen a few times. Coverage ceases 3 residues before the CDR3 finishes, and the germline J gene fills in the end. The V call is TRBV30, the J call TRBJ1-5; 7 nucleotides line up with TRBD1. This CDR3 region has 14 residues. CDR1 is GTSNPN, CDR2 SVGIG, per germline (reference sequence). Trimming removed 2 bases from V and 6 bases from J; junction bases left unmatched: 7. The CDR3 loop is CAWSTQGWGQPQHF. The sequenced CDR3 bases are TGTGCCTGGAGTACACAGGGGTGGGGTCAGCCC.

In the case of this clone: The CDR3 end is not reached by the read, which stops 3 residues before it; the germline J gene fills it in. The chain couples TRBV30 to TRBJ2-5; 11 positions agree with TRBD1. CDR1 is GTSNPN, CDR2 SVGIG, per germline (reference sequence). Trimming cost V 5 bases and J 4 bases; bases outside gene matches: 3. This CDR3 has 13 residues. The CDR3 protein is CAWGTGGGETQYF. CDR3 DNA, as far as it was read: TGTGCCTGGGGGACAGGGGGTGGAGAGACC.

The table lists this clone with many counts. Read sequence stops 3 residues before the CDR3 end, and the germline J gene provides the missing end. The chain carries TRBV5-4 and TRBJ2-7; perhaps TRBD2 as D (7 bases). Germline V gene sequence: CDR1 SGHNT, CDR2 YYREEE (reference sequence). The V gene lost 0 bases and the J gene lost 1 base, with 8 bases spanning the gap. This CDR3 region has 14 residues. The DNA read from the CDR3 is TGTGCCAGCAGCTTGGAGGGGGGGTCCTACGAG. It specifies CASSLEGGSYE. In full, the CDR3 is CASSLEGGSYEQYF.

This clone is judged medium-sized. The read finishes 3 residues shy of the CDR3 end, and the germline J gene is used to complete it. The J gene is TRBJ2-3, the V gene TRBV6-1; no clear D gene. The germline V gene encodes CDR1 MNHNS and CDR2 SASEGT. The CDR3 sequence is 14 residues long. Trimming removed 2 bases from V and 4 bases from J, with 10 bases in between. The sequenced CDR3 bases are TGTGCCAGCAGTGAATTTGTGGCAGCAGATACG. As protein: CASSEFVAADT. The whole CDR3 sequence reads CASSEFVAADTQYF.